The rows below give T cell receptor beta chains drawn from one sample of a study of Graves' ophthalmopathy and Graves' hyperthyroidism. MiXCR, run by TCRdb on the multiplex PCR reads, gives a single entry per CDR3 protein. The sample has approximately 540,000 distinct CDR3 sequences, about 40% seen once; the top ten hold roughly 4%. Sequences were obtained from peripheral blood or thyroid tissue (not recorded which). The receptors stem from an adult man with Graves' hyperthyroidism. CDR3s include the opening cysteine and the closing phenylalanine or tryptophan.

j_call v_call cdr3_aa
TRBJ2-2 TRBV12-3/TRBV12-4 CASSVRDPANTGELFF
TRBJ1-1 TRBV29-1 CSLAGRAEAFF
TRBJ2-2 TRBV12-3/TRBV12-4 CASTLGGVANTGELFF
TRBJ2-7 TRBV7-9 CASSPFYGDYEQYF
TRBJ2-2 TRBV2 CASSNRGLTGELFF
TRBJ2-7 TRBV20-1 CSALDRVGAPYEQYF
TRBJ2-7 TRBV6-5 CASSFITTGKLGEQYF
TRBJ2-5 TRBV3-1 CASSQVAAGTQYF
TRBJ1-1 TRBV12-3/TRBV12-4 CASSFTRLDTEAFF
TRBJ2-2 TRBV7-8 CASSLNMGQGNTGELFF
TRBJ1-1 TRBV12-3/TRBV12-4 CASSLLGGFTEAFF
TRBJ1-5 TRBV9 CASSVEGGSGQPQHF
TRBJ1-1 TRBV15 CATSRDRVGVTEAFF
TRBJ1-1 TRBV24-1 CATSDLTGGEAFF
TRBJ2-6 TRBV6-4 CASRRTSGIGANVLTF
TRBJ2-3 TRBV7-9 CASSLGTPPYTQYF
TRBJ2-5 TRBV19 CASSIGGYRETQYF
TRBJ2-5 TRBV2 CASRPQGQETQYF
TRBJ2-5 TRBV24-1 CATRGRGGNQPQYF
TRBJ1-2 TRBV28 CASSSRGRGGYTF
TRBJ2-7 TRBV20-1 CSARGWEGANEQYF
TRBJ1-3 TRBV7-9 CASSLQPGSSGNTIYF
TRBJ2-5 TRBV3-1 CASSQDRALYAETQYF
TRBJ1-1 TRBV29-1 CSVRFEVNTEAFF
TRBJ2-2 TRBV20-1 CSGTSEFTGELFF
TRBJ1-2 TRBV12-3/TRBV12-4 CASSKGQGSYTF
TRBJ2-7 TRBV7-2 CATLQTGGMYEQYF
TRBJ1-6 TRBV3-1 CASSQGEGQGLHSPLHF
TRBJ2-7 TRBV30 CACSRDSTYEQYF
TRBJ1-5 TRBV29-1 CSVDEGRVGQPQHF